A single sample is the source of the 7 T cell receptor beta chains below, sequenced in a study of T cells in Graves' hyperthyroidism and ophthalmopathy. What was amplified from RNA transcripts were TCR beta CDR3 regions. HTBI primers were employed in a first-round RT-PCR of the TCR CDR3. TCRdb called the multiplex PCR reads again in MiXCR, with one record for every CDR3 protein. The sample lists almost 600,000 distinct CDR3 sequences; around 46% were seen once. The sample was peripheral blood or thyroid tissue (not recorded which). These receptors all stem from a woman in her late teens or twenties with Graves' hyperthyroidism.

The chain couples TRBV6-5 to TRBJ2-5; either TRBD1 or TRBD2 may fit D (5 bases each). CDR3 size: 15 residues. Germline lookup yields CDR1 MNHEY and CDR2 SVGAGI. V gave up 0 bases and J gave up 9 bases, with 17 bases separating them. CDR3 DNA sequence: TGTGCCAGCAGTTACTCGCCAGGGACGGGTCAGCCCCAGTACTTC. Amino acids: CASSYSPGTGQPQYF.

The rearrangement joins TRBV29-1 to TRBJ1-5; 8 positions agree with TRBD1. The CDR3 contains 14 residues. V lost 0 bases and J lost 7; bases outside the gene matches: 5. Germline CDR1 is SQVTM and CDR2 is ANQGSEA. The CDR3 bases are TGCAGCGTTGAAGAACAACAGGGGGGGCAGCCCCAGCATTTT. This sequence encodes CSVEEQQGGQPQHF.

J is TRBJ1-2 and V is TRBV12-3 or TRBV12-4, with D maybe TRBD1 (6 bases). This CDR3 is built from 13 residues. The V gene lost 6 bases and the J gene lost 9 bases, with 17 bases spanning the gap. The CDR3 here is CASSTTGMGSYTF. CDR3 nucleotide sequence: TGTGCCAGCAGCACAACAGGGATGGGAAGCTACACCTTC.

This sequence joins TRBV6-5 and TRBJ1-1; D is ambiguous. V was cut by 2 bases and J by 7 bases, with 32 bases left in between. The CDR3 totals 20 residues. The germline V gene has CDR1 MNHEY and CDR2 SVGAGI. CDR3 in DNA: TGTGCCAGCAGTTACCCATCTACTAGGACTAGCGGGAGGTCGGGCAATGAAGCTTTCTTT. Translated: CASSYPSTRTSGRSGNEAFF.

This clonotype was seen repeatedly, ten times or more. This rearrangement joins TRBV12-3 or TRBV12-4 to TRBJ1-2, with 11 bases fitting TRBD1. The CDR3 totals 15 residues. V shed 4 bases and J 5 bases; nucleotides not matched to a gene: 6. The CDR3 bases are TGTGCCAGCAGTTCATCCGGGACAGGGGGGTATGGCTACACCTTC. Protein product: CASSSSGTGGYGYTF.

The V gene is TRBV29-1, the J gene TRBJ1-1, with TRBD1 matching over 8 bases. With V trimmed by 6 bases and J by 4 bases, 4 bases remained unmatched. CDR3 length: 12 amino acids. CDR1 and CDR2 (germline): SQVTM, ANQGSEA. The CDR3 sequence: CSVTGGPTEAFF. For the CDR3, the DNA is TGCAGCGTCACAGGGGGTCCCACTGAAGCTTTCTTT.

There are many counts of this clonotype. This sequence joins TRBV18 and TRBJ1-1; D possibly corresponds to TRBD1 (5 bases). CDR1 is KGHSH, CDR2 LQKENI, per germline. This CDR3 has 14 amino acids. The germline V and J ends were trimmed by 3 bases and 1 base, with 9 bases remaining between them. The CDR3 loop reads CASSPDGTNTEAFF. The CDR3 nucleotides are TGTGCCAGCTCACCCGACGGGACGAACACTGAAGCTTTCTTT.